The next 30 T cell receptor beta chains were all read from a single sample in a study of shared T cell receptors in the human thymus. Clones were sequenced by immunoSEQ multiplex PCR, and TCRdb holds only the in-frame ones, with some missing. The sample consists of roughly 660,000 clones, approximately 87% of them appearing once. These records were also assigned to another study, of human thymus T cells.

The sample consisted of thymocytes. These receptors were taken from a boy younger than two with a congenital heart defect.

With respect to this clone: The identical CDR3 is also encoded by other nucleotide sequences in the sample. The V gene is TRBV19, the J gene TRBJ2-1, with D possibly being TRBD2 (5 bases). Germline V gene sequence: CDR1 LNHDA, CDR2 SQIVND (reference sequence). This CDR3 is 12 amino acids long. The V end lost 3 bases, the J end lost 6 bases, and 6 bases lay between the germline ends. The CDR3 DNA follows: TGTGCCAGTAGTATCCGGGGCAATGAGCAGTTCTTC. Amino acid sequence: CASSIRGNEQFF.

The chain links TRBV6-5 to TRBJ1-1; no clear D. Trimming stripped 4 bases from V and 5 bases from J, with 11 bases between. CDR1 is MNHEY and CDR2 is SVGAGI in the germline V gene. The CDR3 spans 13 residues. The CDR3 DNA reads as TGTGCCAGCAGTTTGAGAGGTGGGACTGAAGCTTTCTTT. Protein product: CASSLRGGTEAFF.

A single count supports this clone. CDR3 region: CASSQAGMKQETQYF. CDR3 nucleotide sequence: TGTGCCAGCAGCCAGGCAGGGATGAAGCAAGAGACCCAGTACTTC. The gene calls are TRBV7-9 and TRBJ2-5; possibly TRBD1 for D (5 bases). The V end was cut by 5 bases, the J end by 2 bases, with 15 bases between. The CDR3 has 15 amino acids. Germline-derived CDR1 and CDR2 are SEHNR and FQNEAQ (reference sequence).

J is TRBJ2-5 and V is TRBV2; D gene ambiguous. Trimming pared 6 bases from V and 1 base from J, leaving 15 bases between. Germline V gene lookup returns CDR1 SNHLY and CDR2 FYNNEI. The CDR3 extends over 15 amino acids. The CDR3 here is CASSAEVISQETQYF. CDR3 in DNA: TGTGCCAGCAGCGCAGAGGTAATATCCCAAGAGACCCAGTACTTC.

The rearrangement joins TRBV11-2 to TRBJ2-7; perhaps TRBD2 as D (7 bases). Germline values: CDR1 SGHAT, CDR2 FQNNGV. The V gene lost 6 bases and the J gene lost 1 base, with 19 bases spanning the gap. The CDR3 sequence is 16 residues long. The CDR3: CASSGRGRARSYEQYF. The CDR3 DNA reads TGTGCCAGCAGTGGGAGGGGGAGGGCAAGGTCCTACGAGCAGTACTTC.

V and J are TRBV27 and TRBJ2-1; TRBD2 is a possible D gene (6 bases). This CDR3 spans 14 amino acids. CDR1 is MNHEY and CDR2 is SMNVEV in the germline V gene (reference sequence). Between the trimmed V and J ends, which lost 2 bases and 3 bases, there was a span of 8 bases. The CDR3 loop is CASSLGGSYNEQFF. The CDR3 coding sequence is TGTGCCAGCAGTTTAGGGGGGAGCTACAATGAGCAGTTCTTC.

The chain combines TRBV5-1 with TRBJ2-3; 14 nucleotides line up with TRBD2. The CDR3 is made up of 16 amino acids. Germline assignment: CDR1 SGHRS and CDR2 YFSETQ. CDR3: CASRGLAGVSSDTQYF. The DNA for the CDR3 is TGCGCTAGCCGGGGACTAGCGGGAGTGTCTTCAGATACGCAGTATTTT.

The rearrangement uses TRBV28 and TRBJ2-5; 10 nucleotides line up with TRBD2. This CDR3 region has 18 residues. V lost 3 bases, J lost 5 bases, and 15 bases stayed unmatched. Germline V gene lookup returns CDR1 MDHEN and CDR2 SYDVKM. The CDR3 nucleotides are TGTGCCAGCAGTTTTCCCGGGGGTGGGCTAGCGGGAGTCGAGACCCAGTACTTC. This sequence encodes CASSFPGGGLAGVETQYF.

The CDR3, as DNA: TGTGCCAGCAGCTTAGAGGTCACAGGGTCCGGAGAGCAGTACTTC. It is translated as CASSLEVTGSGEQYF. This rearrangement joins TRBV11-3 to TRBJ2-7; possible D gene TRBD1, 6 bases. The ends were cut back, 0 bases at V and 7 bases at J, with 16 bases in the middle. CDR3 length equals 15 residues. In germline, CDR1 is SGHNT, CDR2 YENEEA.

The genes are TRBV25-1 and TRBJ1-4; the D is unclear. Trimming pared 1 base from V and 0 bases from J, leaving 12 bases between. This CDR3 has 17 residues. Germline V lookup: CDR1 MGHDK, CDR2 SYGVNS. CDR3 residues: CASSESRTGATNEKLFF. The CDR3 coding sequence is TGTGCCAGCAGTGAATCCCGGACGGGAGCAACTAATGAAAAACTGTTTTTT.

V usage is TRBV7-3 and J usage is TRBJ2-7, with a weak D call TRBD2 (5 bases). The CDR3 has 15 amino acids. Trimming took off 1 base at V and 3 bases at J, with 13 bases between the two ends. Per the germline V gene, CDR1 is SGHTA and CDR2 is FQGTGA. CDR3 nucleotide sequence: TGTGCCAGCAGCTTAATAGCGAGTTCCTACTACGAGCAGTACTTC. Its protein product is CASSLIASSYYEQYF.

The chain has TRBV6-1 and TRBJ2-3; 10 bases are shared with TRBD1. V dropped 2 bases and J dropped 4; count of bases not matched to a gene: 6. This CDR3 has 16 residues. Germline V CDR1 and CDR2: MNHNS, SASEGT. The CDR3 region is CASSESDRGQSDTQYF. The CDR3 DNA is TGTGCCAGCAGTGAATCAGACAGGGGGCAGTCAGATACGCAGTATTTT.

This chain joins TRBV9 and TRBJ1-1; D is ambiguous. This CDR3 spans 13 amino acids. The V and J ends lost 4 bases and 1 base respectively, with 8 bases between them. Germline assignment: CDR1 SGDLS and CDR2 YYNGEE. The CDR3 is CASSPMANTEAFF. As DNA, the CDR3 is TGTGCCAGCAGCCCCATGGCGAACACTGAAGCTTTCTTT.

This clone has more than one count but fewer than ten. The chain has TRBV5-1 and TRBJ2-3; 8 bases are shared with TRBD2. The V gene end was trimmed by 1 base and the J gene end by 1 base; junction bases not matched to a gene: 2. From germline, CDR1 is SGHRS and CDR2 YFSETQ. The CDR3 is made up of 15 amino acids. The CDR3 here is CASSLMREGTDTQYF. In DNA, the CDR3 is TGCGCCAGCAGCTTGATGCGGGAGGGCACAGATACGCAGTATTTT. The full variable domain, with the rest looked up from reference TRBV5-1 and TRBJ2-3, is KAGVTQTPRYLIKTRGQQVTLSCSPISGHRSVSWYQQTPGQGLQFLFEYFSETQRNKGNFPGRFSGRQFSNSRSEMNVSTLELGDSALYLCASSLMREGTDTQYFGPGTRLTVL.

The CDR3 is CSVVGGGREQYF. CDR3 bases: TGCAGCGTTGTGGGGGGGGGAAGGGAGCAGTACTTC. This chain connects TRBV29-1 to TRBJ2-7, with 7 bases identical to TRBD2. The germline CDR1 and CDR2 sequences are SQVTM and ANQGSEA. The length of the CDR3 is 12 residues. The V and J ends lost 4 bases and 7 bases, in that order; junction bases with no gene match: 7.

Worth noting for this clone: Other DNA sequences in the sample encode the same CDR3. The rearrangement uses TRBV5-6 and TRBJ2-7, with 8 bases lining up with TRBD2. The V gene's germline CDR1 is SGHDT and CDR2 YYEEEE. The CDR3 consists of 14 residues. V lost 4 bases to trimming and J lost 0 bases; unmatched junction nucleotides: 3. CDR3 in amino acids: CASSLGTSSYEQYF. Here the CDR3 DNA reads TGTGCCAGCAGCCTCGGGACTAGCTCCTACGAGCAGTACTTC. Using reference TRBV5-6 and TRBJ2-7 for the parts outside the CDR3, the full variable domain is DAGVTQSPTHLIKTRGQQVTLRCSPKSGHDTVSWYQQALGQGPQFIFQYYEEEERQRGNFPDRFSGHQFPNYSSELNVNALLLGDSALYLCASSLGTSSYEQYFGPGTRLTVT.

V is TRBV14 and J is TRBJ1-2, with 7 positions matching TRBD1. Germline lookup yields CDR1 SGHDN and CDR2 FVKESK. The CDR3 runs to 16 residues. V lost 1 base to trimming and J lost 3 bases; unmatched junction nucleotides: 8. DNA for the CDR3: TGTGCCAGCAGCCAAGCCCCCTTACAGGGGCACTATGGCTACACCTTC. It codes for CASSQAPLQGHYGYTF.

The chain recombines TRBV19 with TRBJ1-3; 7 bases are a match to TRBD1. The CDR3 is 17 amino acids. From germline, CDR1 is LNHDA and CDR2 SQIVND (reference sequence). With V trimmed by 1 base and J by 0 bases, 6 bases remained unmatched. The CDR3 sequence: CASSIGRDRGSGNTIYF. CDR3 nucleotide sequence: TGTGCCAGTAGTATAGGCCGGGACAGAGGCTCTGGAAACACCATATATTTT.

The chain uses TRBV6-5 and TRBJ2-5, with 8 bases identical to TRBD2. The CDR3 is made up of 14 amino acids. Germline V lookup: CDR1 MNHEY, CDR2 SVGAGI. V dropped 6 bases and J dropped 2; count of bases not matched to a gene: 5. CDR3 sequence (DNA): TGTGCCAGCAGCCACCCGGGAGGGCAAGAGACCCAGTACTTC. It specifies CASSHPGGQETQYF.

The V call is TRBV20-1, the J call TRBJ2-5; the match to TRBD1 covers 9 bases. Germline CDR1 reads DFQATT; CDR2 reads SNEGSKA (reference sequence). This CDR3 spans 11 amino acids. This CDR3 reads CRTGGRETQYF. The CDR3 DNA is TGCAGGACAGGGGGGAGGGAGACCCAGTACTTC.

CDR3 coding DNA: TGTGCCAGCGCGTATTACAGGGGTCGCAATCAGCCCCAGCATTTT. Translating it yields CASAYYRGRNQPQHF. The rearrangement joins TRBV9 to TRBJ1-5; TRBD1 aligns across 7 bases. Germline V gene sequence: CDR1 SGDLS, CDR2 YYNGEE. This CDR3 has 15 residues. V shed 7 bases, J shed 2 bases, and the junction held 9 bases outside the gene matches. The variable domain in full, completed from reference TRBV9 and TRBJ1-5, reads DSGVTQTPKHLITATGQRVTLRCSPRSGDLSVYWYQQSLDQGLQFLIQYYNGEERAKGNILERFSAQQFPDLHSELNLSSLELGDSALYFCASAYYRGRNQPQHFGDGTRLSIL.

This chain connects TRBV7-9 to TRBJ2-5; 10 bases are a match to TRBD1. V lost 5 bases and J lost 5; bases outside the gene matches: 11. The CDR3 extends over 16 amino acids. Germline V gives CDR1 SEHNR, CDR2 FQNEAQ (reference sequence). The CDR3 region has the DNA TGTGCCAGCAGCCCCCCCGACAGGGGGCGCTGGGAGACCCAGTACTTC. Translation gives CASSPPDRGRWETQYF.

In its sample, this clone was seen once. The V call is TRBV10-3, the J call TRBJ2-3, with 7 positions matching TRBD1. Losses at the gene ends were 0 bases for V and 3 bases for J; bases not matched to a gene: 6. Germline V lookup: CDR1 ENHRY, CDR2 SYGVKD. There are 16 residues in the CDR3. The CDR3 reads CAISESRGSSTDTQYF. The CDR3 DNA reads TGTGCCATCAGTGAGTCCAGGGGGAGTAGTACAGATACGCAGTATTTT.

The CDR3, as DNA: TGTGCCAGCTCACGCGACACTGAAGCTTTCTTT. The encoded protein is CASSRDTEAFF. V usage is TRBV18 and J usage is TRBJ1-1; no reliable D call. Looked up from germline, CDR1 is KGHSH and CDR2 is LQKENI. This CDR3 is 11 amino acids long. V was shortened by 4 bases and J by 3 bases, with 3 bases between the two germline ends.

This rearrangement joins TRBV29-1 to TRBJ1-4, with unresolved D. Between the trimmed V and J ends, which lost 4 bases and 5 bases, there was a span of 20 bases. This CDR3 spans 16 amino acids. Germline lookup yields CDR1 SQVTM and CDR2 ANQGSEA. The CDR3 region has the DNA TGCAGCGTTGGAGGGCGGTCGACCGGAGAAAATGAAAAACTGTTTTTT. Translated: CSVGGRSTGENEKLFF. Filled out from reference TRBV29-1 and TRBJ1-4, the complete variable domain reads SAVISQKPSRDICQRGTSLTIQCQVDSQVTMMFWYRQQPGQSLTLIATANQGSEATYESGFVIDKFPISRPNLTFSTLTVSNMSPEDSSIYLCSVGGRSTGENEKLFFGSGTQLSVL.

The chain links TRBV19 to TRBJ2-5; 11 positions match TRBD2. The end of the DNA fits TRBJ2-7 better, so the J call may be wrong. Germline CDR1 LNHDA, CDR2 SQIVND (reference sequence). This CDR3 region has 14 residues. For the CDR3, the DNA is TGTGCCAGTCGGCTAGCGGGGGGCTCCTACGAGCAGTACTTC. Translation gives CASRLAGGSYEQYF.

The chain combines TRBV10-3 with TRBJ2-2, with TRBD2 as a possible D gene (6 bases). This CDR3 contains 16 residues. Germline V gene sequence: CDR1 ENHRY, CDR2 SYGVKD. V was cut by 7 bases and J by 2 bases, with 17 bases left in between. The CDR3, as DNA: TGTGCCATCACCTCTAGGGCGGGAACCAACACCGGGGAGCTGTTTTTT. This translates into CAITSRAGTNTGELFF.

This clone was recorded once. The rearrangement links TRBV6-1 to TRBJ2-2, with 8 bases matching TRBD2. This CDR3 has 15 amino acids. Trimming removed 1 base from V and 10 bases from J; junction bases left unmatched: 8. Germline V CDR1 and CDR2: MNHNS, SASEGT. CDR3 sequence: CASSEGREGPEELFF. DNA for the CDR3: TGTGCCAGCAGTGAAGGTCGGGAGGGCCCGGAGGAGCTGTTTTTT.

The chain combines TRBV6-5 with TRBJ2-7; TRBD1 aligns across 8 bases. CDR1 is MNHEY, CDR2 SVGAGI, per germline. V lost 4 bases and J lost 7; bases outside the gene matches: 6. There are 13 residues in the CDR3. Written as DNA, the CDR3 is TGTGCCAGCAGTTCGACAGGGGTCGGGGAGCAGTACTTC. It translates to CASSSTGVGEQYF.

The rearrangement links TRBV4-1 to TRBJ1-2; the D gene is possibly TRBD1 (5 bases). Looked up from germline, CDR1 is MGHRA and CDR2 is YSYEKL. The CDR3 is made up of 15 amino acids. V lost 1 base and J 2 bases, leaving 11 bases between the germline ends. This chain's CDR3 is CASSQGQGRNYGYTF. Written as DNA, the CDR3 is TGCGCCAGCAGCCAAGGGCAGGGAAGGAACTATGGCTACACCTTC.